This TCR beta chain was documented in a study of post-analysis software for immune sequencing data (dated by TCRdb to the mid-2010s). In terms of the full investigation: Disease courses on record covered relapsing-remitting, secondary progressive and progressive-relapsing multiple sclerosis, though some patients had no subtype annotation. Patient repertoires were compared against ten to eleven previously published healthy control repertoires from donors aged about 6 to 25 years. A subset of samples was prepared in parallel using single-end sample barcoding, then pooled and co-amplified after Illumina adapter ligation. General study outcomes and caveats: Four to six TRBV segments, including TRBV5-6, TRBV5-1 and TRBV20-1, were significantly more frequent in patients than controls. Direct clustering with F measure revealed strong co-clustering of samples prepared in the same batch, which led to a batch-effect correction. Significantly lower normalized Chao1 diversity was found in multiple sclerosis patients than in controls, suggesting substantial peripheral T-cell clonal expansion. The control group was slightly older than the multiple sclerosis patient group.

The CDR3 runs 12 residues from the cysteine to the phenylalanine. Here the CDR3 DNA is all that survives: 36 bases in frame from base 1. CDR1 and CDR2, looked up from the germline V gene, are ENHRY and SYGVKD. Relative to germline, V is 6 bases shorter and J is 6 bases shorter, with 10 bases between their ends. The library was produced with PCR. The instrument was an Illumina HiSeq 2500. To reduce PCR and sequencing biases, unique molecular identifiers were incorporated into the TCR beta cDNA libraries. Some 500,000 cDNA molecules were obtained for every 1 to 10 million input T cells, so each molecule roughly corresponded to one T cell. Patient libraries were prepared and sequenced with the same protocol used for the earlier healthy control dataset. Samples belonging to the same batch were prepared together, multiplexed and sequenced on a shared HiSeq lane. Per the original workflow: Raw barcoded reads were processed with MIGEC, and single-read molecular identifier groups were discarded before consensus assembly and CDR3 extraction. Clonotype tables were post-analysed with VDJtools, normalizing diversity by down-sampling all datasets to the smallest sample size. Repertoire overlap clustering matched CDR3 amino acid but not nucleotide sequences to correct batch-related cross-sample contamination. TCRdb reprocessed the public reads (quality trimming at Q25 with fastp, clone calling with MiXCR) and kept in-frame beta chains. Entries are consolidated by CDR3 protein sequence, retaining the most common genes and DNA. TCRdb's processing, not the study's, gives the V and J calls here. The sample table lists approximately 730,000 distinct CDR3 sequences, approximately 30% of them with a count of one. The top ten clones comprise around 0.56% of the sample.

This clonotype has just a few counts. No antigen is known for it. Nothing much larger sits one base from this clone, and base qualities are not available. TCR beta repertoires were profiled from peripheral blood of approximately 13 young patients with multiple sclerosis to demonstrate the VDJtools post-analysis software. Multiple sclerosis patients were children and adolescents aged roughly 6 to 17 years. Sequenced sample: blood. This clonotype originated in a girl under 18 with multiple sclerosis. The rearranged segments are TRBV10-3 and TRBJ2-3, with the D gene not confidently named. The DNA reads TGTGCCATCAGGGCATTGGGCGATACGCAGTATTTT. Translated, it reads CAIRALGDTQYF.